Presented here are 27 T cell receptor beta chains from one specimen sequenced in a study of shared clonotypes between healthy human individuals. The protocol was immunoSEQ multiplex PCR, while the TCRdb copy is restricted to in-frame clones and leaves out a portion. The sample carries 1,500,000 or so clones, around 95% recorded once. The sequenced sample was naive CD4+ T cells sorted from blood. Indicated subset: CD45RA+ positively selected. These receptors all stem from a man younger than 45 in good health.

The chain has TRBV19 and TRBJ2-1; 7 bases align to TRBD2. CDR3 length: 17 amino acids. Germline trimming cut 7 bases from V and 0 bases from J; bases unmatched to any gene: 12. Looked up from germline, CDR1 is LNHDA and CDR2 is SQIVND (reference sequence). The CDR3 region has the DNA TGTGCCAGTACCCGAAATCCGGGCGGGAGCTCCTACAATGAGCAGTTCTTC. Amino acids: CASTRNPGGSSYNEQFF.

The chain links TRBV7-5 to TRBJ2-2; the table names TRBD1, a call not compared with the DNA. TRBV7-5 is shown as a pseudogene. The CDR3 has 18 amino acids. CDR3 residues: CVRNLSFRGAGDTGELFF. The CDR3 DNA follows: TGTGTCAGAAACTTAAGTTTCAGGGGCGCAGGGGACACCGGGGAGCTGTTTTTT.

This sequence joins TRBV2 and TRBJ2-5; D is ambiguous. This CDR3 is built from 13 residues. Germline V CDR1 and CDR2: SNHLY, FYNNEI. The V end lost 4 bases, the J end lost 0 bases, and 6 bases lay between the germline ends. This CDR3 reads CASSGVNQETQYF. The CDR3, as DNA: TGTGCCAGCAGTGGGGTCAACCAAGAGACCCAGTACTTC.

This sequence joins TRBV5-1 and TRBJ2-7; D uncertain. The V end lost 4 bases, the J end lost 6 bases, and 11 bases lay between the germline ends. Germline loops: CDR1 SGHRS, CDR2 YFSETQ. The CDR3 length is 12 residues. In DNA, the CDR3 is TGCGCCAGCAGCCAACCCCCCCTCGAGCAGTACTTC. As protein: CASSQPPLEQYF.

V gene TRBV18 combines with J gene TRBJ2-1; 7 nucleotides agree with TRBD2. The ends lost 4 bases at V and 5 bases at J; junction bases unmatched: 5. The V gene's germline CDR1 is KGHSH and CDR2 LQKENI. This CDR3 comprises 14 residues. The CDR3 protein is CASSLSSGNNEQFF. The CDR3 DNA follows: TGTGCCAGCTCACTATCTAGCGGAAACAATGAGCAGTTCTTC.

The J gene is TRBJ2-7, the V gene TRBV27, with 9 bases fitting TRBD2. The V and J ends lost 8 bases and 4 bases, in that order; junction bases with no gene match: 9. The length of the CDR3 is 14 residues. Germline assignment: CDR1 MNHEY and CDR2 SMNVEV (reference sequence). CDR3 region: CASAGGDYPYEQYF. DNA of the CDR3: TGTGCCAGCGCGGGGGGGGACTACCCATACGAGCAGTACTTC.

The genes are TRBV5-6 and TRBJ2-1, with 8 bases fitting TRBD1. The V and J ends lost 4 bases and 7 bases, in that order; junction bases with no gene match: 16. This CDR3 has 17 amino acids. From germline, CDR1 is SGHDT and CDR2 YYEEEE. CDR3 loop: CASSALRDRQIGNEQFF. In nucleotides, the CDR3 is TGTGCCAGCAGCGCGCTACGGGACAGGCAAATAGGAAATGAGCAGTTCTTC.

The chain joins TRBV4-1 to TRBJ2-7; D gene uncertain. V lost 1 base and J 4 bases, leaving 11 bases between the germline ends. CDR3 length equals 14 residues. Germline CDR1 MGHRA, CDR2 YSYEKL. CDR3 in amino acids: CASSQVTERYEQYF. For the CDR3, the DNA is TGCGCCAGCAGCCAAGTGACGGAAAGATACGAGCAGTACTTC.

CDR3 region: CASSFSGRRDSYEQYF. Written as DNA, the CDR3 is TGTGCCAGCAGTTTTTCGGGGCGGCGGGACTCCTACGAGCAGTACTTC. The chain couples TRBV27 to TRBJ2-7, with a tentative D call TRBD2 (6 bases). The ends were cut back, 3 bases at V and 0 bases at J, with 15 bases in the middle. The CDR3 extends over 16 amino acids. Germline V gene sequence: CDR1 MNHEY, CDR2 SMNVEV (reference sequence).

V and J are TRBV19 and TRBJ2-1; D perhaps matches TRBD2 (5 bases). V lost 1 base to trimming and J lost 1 base, with 11 bases between them. The length of the CDR3 is 16 residues. Germline values: CDR1 LNHDA, CDR2 SQIVND (reference sequence). The CDR3 DNA sequence: TGTGCCAGTAGTATAGGTGGGAGAGGGTCCTACAATGAGCAGTTCTTC. Its protein product is CASSIGGRGSYNEQFF.

The gene calls are TRBV28 and TRBJ2-7; 10 nucleotides match TRBD1. CDR1 is MDHEN and CDR2 is SYDVKM in the germline V gene. With 11 bases clipped from V and 0 bases from J, the junction kept 4 bases outside the gene matches. This CDR3 contains 13 residues. The CDR3 reads CAARDRGSYEQYF. As DNA, the CDR3 is TGTGCCGCCCGGGACAGGGGCTCCTACGAGCAGTACTTC. Based on the CDR3 plus reference TRBV28 and TRBJ2-7, the full variable domain is DVKVTQSSRYLVKRTGEKVFLECVQDMDHENMFWYRQDPGLGLRLIYFSYDVKMKEKGDIPEGYSVSREKKERFSLILESASTNQTSMYLCAARDRGSYEQYFGPGTRLTVT.

This chain links TRBV6-5 with TRBJ2-1; no reliable D call. V was trimmed by 8 bases and J by 1 base, leaving 12 bases between them. This CDR3 contains 14 residues. CDR1 and CDR2 from the germline V gene are MNHEY and SVGAGI. As DNA, the CDR3 is TGTGCCAGCGGCCGCACTCGGTCCTACAATGAGCAGTTCTTC. This translates into CASGRTRSYNEQFF.

The rearrangement uses TRBV6-5 and TRBJ2-4; the D is unclear. This CDR3 spans 16 amino acids. With 0 bases removed from V and 0 bases from J, the gap between germline ends came to 9 bases. Per germline, CDR1 MNHEY and CDR2 SVGAGI. CDR3 DNA sequence: TGTGCCAGCAGTTACTCAGAGAACTTAGCCAAAAACATTCAGTACTTC. This translates into CASSYSENLAKNIQYF.

This sequence joins TRBV6-1 and TRBJ2-1, with 9 bases lining up with TRBD2. The V gene end was trimmed by 3 bases and the J gene end by 5 bases; junction bases not matched to a gene: 5. The V gene's germline CDR1 is MNHNS and CDR2 SASEGT. The CDR3 is made up of 15 amino acids. CDR3 protein: CASSEGLAGHNEQFF. CDR3 DNA sequence: TGTGCCAGCAGTGAGGGTCTAGCGGGACACAATGAGCAGTTCTTC.

About this clone: Other nucleotide sequences from this sample produce the same CDR3. This sequence joins TRBV2 and TRBJ2-5; D is unclear. Germline CDR1 is SNHLY and CDR2 is FYNNEI. The CDR3 is 11 amino acids. V dropped 4 bases and J dropped 5 bases, with 5 bases sitting between them. The CDR3 DNA reads as TGTGCCAGCAGTGCTGGGGAGACCCAGTACTTC. It yields the protein CASSAGETQYF.

The chain joins TRBV19 to TRBJ2-6; D remains ambiguous. Trimming removed 5 bases at V and 4 bases at J, with 6 bases between. The CDR3 has 13 amino acids. Germline V gene lookup returns CDR1 LNHDA and CDR2 SQIVND (reference sequence). The CDR3 region is CASSVRGANVLTF. The CDR3 bases are TGTGCCAGTAGTGTCCGAGGGGCCAACGTCCTGACTTTC.

Remarks on this clone: The sample carries other DNA sequences with the same CDR3. This sequence joins TRBV2 and TRBJ1-4; D is ambiguous. CDR3 length: 12 residues. CDR1 SNHLY and CDR2 FYNNEI come from the germline V gene. The V and J ends lost 1 base and 7 bases respectively, with 4 bases between them. CDR3 amino acids: CASSEGGEKLFF. The CDR3, as DNA: TGTGCCAGCAGTGAAGGGGGTGAAAAACTGTTTTTT.

The J gene is TRBJ1-4, the V gene TRBV28; D is unresolved. Germline V gene data show CDR1 as MDHEN and CDR2 as SYDVKM. Trimming pared 5 bases from V and 5 bases from J, leaving 12 bases between. The CDR3 loop spans 14 amino acids. The CDR3 region is CASSTQWGNEKLFF. As DNA, the CDR3 is TGTGCCAGCAGTACGCAGTGGGGAAATGAAAAACTGTTTTTT. The full variable domain, completed using reference TRBV28 and TRBJ1-4, is DVKVTQSSRYLVKRTGEKVFLECVQDMDHENMFWYRQDPGLGLRLIYFSYDVKMKEKGDIPEGYSVSREKKERFSLILESASTNQTSMYLCASSTQWGNEKLFFGSGTQLSVL.

On this clone: Distinct nucleotide sequences in the sample also encode this CDR3. This chain joins TRBV9 and TRBJ2-1; tentatively, D is TRBD2 (6 bases). The CDR3 loop spans 14 amino acids. Per the germline V gene, CDR1 is SGDLS and CDR2 is YYNGEE. Trimming took off 2 bases at V and 4 bases at J, with 10 bases between the two ends. The CDR3 DNA follows: TGTGCCAGCAGCGTGGCGGGAACTTACAATGAGCAGTTCTTC. Its translation is CASSVAGTYNEQFF.

The chain recombines TRBV6-1 with TRBJ1-5; D ambiguous. V was clipped by 7 bases and J by 8 bases, with 12 bases between them. Germline lookup yields CDR1 MNHNS and CDR2 SASEGT. The CDR3 is 12 amino acids. CDR3: CASTESVEPQHF. CDR3 DNA: TGTGCCAGCACCGAAAGTGTCGAGCCCCAGCATTTT.

J is TRBJ1-1 and V is TRBV6-5; perhaps TRBD1 as D (6 bases). Germline V gene data show CDR1 as MNHEY and CDR2 as SVGAGI. V was cut by 5 bases and J by 0 bases, with 13 bases left in between. This CDR3 is 15 amino acids long. In DNA form, the CDR3 reads TGTGCCAGCAGTAAGAACAGGGATTTGAACACTGAAGCTTTCTTT. Its protein product is CASSKNRDLNTEAFF.

V is TRBV6-1 and J is TRBJ2-4; D may be TRBD1 or TRBD2 (5 bases each). From germline, CDR1 is MNHNS and CDR2 SASEGT. The CDR3 totals 15 residues. Deletions cut 5 bases from V and 6 bases from J, with 17 bases between. DNA of the CDR3: TGTGCCAGCAGTCCTCGCGAGGGGCTTCCAAACATTCAGTACTTC. As protein: CASSPREGLPNIQYF.

The J gene is TRBJ2-2, the V gene TRBV5-4; D is perhaps TRBD2 (5 bases). CDR1 is SGHNT, CDR2 YYREEE, per germline (reference sequence). This CDR3 has 16 amino acids. V was shortened by 8 bases and J by 6 bases, with 23 bases between the two germline ends. As DNA, the CDR3 is TGTGCCAGTAAGAGTTCGACTAATTTTTTTGCCGGGGAGCTGTTTTTT. Encoded protein: CASKSSTNFFAGELFF. Full variable domain (rest looked up from reference TRBV5-4 and TRBJ2-2): ETGVTQSPTHLIKTRGQQVTLRCSSQSGHNTVSWYQQALGQGPQFIFQYYREEENGRGNFPPRFSGLQFPNYSSELNVNALELDDSALYLCASKSSTNFFAGELFFGEGSRLTVL.

The CDR3 protein is CASSPYRDASYEQYF. The CDR3 DNA reads as TGCGCCAGCAGCCCATACCGGGACGCCTCCTACGAGCAGTACTTC. V is TRBV5-1 and J is TRBJ2-7; tentatively, D is TRBD1 or TRBD2 (5 bases each). This CDR3 has 15 amino acids. The germline V gene encodes CDR1 SGHRS and CDR2 YFSETQ. Deletions cut 4 bases from V and 0 bases from J, with 14 bases between.

V gene TRBV11-1 combines with J gene TRBJ2-1; D not resolved. The CDR3 totals 15 residues. Germline V gene lookup returns CDR1 SGHAT and CDR2 FQDESV (reference sequence). V was trimmed by 1 base and J by 0 bases, leaving 7 bases between them. The CDR3 nucleotides read TGTGCCAGCAGCTTAGGTCCGAGCTCCTACAATGAGCAGTTCTTC. This encodes CASSLGPSSYNEQFF.

Written as DNA, the CDR3 is TGTGCCAGCTCATTAAAATTGGAGCAGTTCTTC. Protein product: CASSLKLEQFF. The chain has TRBV18 and TRBJ2-1; no definite D call. Germline values: CDR1 KGHSH, CDR2 LQKENI. The CDR3 is 11 amino acids. Trimming removed 5 bases from V and 10 bases from J, with 9 bases in between. Variable domain in full (rest from reference TRBV18 and TRBJ2-1): NAGVMQNPRHLVRRRGQEARLRCSPMKGHSHVYWYRQLPEEGLKFMVYLQKENIIDESGMPKERFSAEFPKEGPSILRIQQVVRGDSAAYFCASSLKLEQFFGPGTRLTVL.

The chain combines TRBV5-1 with TRBJ2-7, with TRBD1 identical over 7 bases. This CDR3 region has 15 residues. CDR1 and CDR2 (germline): SGHRS, YFSETQ. V lost 2 bases to trimming and J lost 0 bases; unmatched junction nucleotides: 5. CDR3 nucleotides: TGCGCCAGCAGCTTAGGGGGCGCGGACTCCTACGAGCAGTACTTC. This gives the protein CASSLGGADSYEQYF.